The 20 T cell receptor beta chains listed next were all sequenced from one sample in a study of post-analysis software for immune sequencing data. General study results and limits: Four to six TRBV segments, including TRBV5-6, TRBV5-1 and TRBV20-1, were more frequent in patients than controls.

No antigen has been identified for these receptors. Researchers reported that TCR beta cDNA libraries carried unique molecular identifiers. TCRdb re-analysed the PCR reads in MiXCR, keeping a single row per CDR3 protein. The sample consists of roughly 620,000 distinct CDR3 sequences, roughly 40% of them appearing once. Sample: blood. The receptors were gathered from a girl aged 5 to 17 with multiple sclerosis.

This clonotype was counted only a few times. CDR3 sequence: CASSFGTSRTYEQYF. The CDR3 DNA is TGCGCCAGCAGCTTCGGGACAAGTCGGACCTACGAGCAGTACTTC. The chain combines TRBV5-1 with TRBJ2-7; D perhaps matches TRBD1 (6 bases). Deletions cut 2 bases from V and 2 bases from J, with 14 bases between. Germline lookup yields CDR1 SGHRS and CDR2 YFSETQ. This CDR3 region has 15 residues.

At least ten counts were recorded for this clonotype. The chain has TRBV30 and TRBJ2-5, with a weak D call TRBD1 (6 bases). V was cut by 3 bases and J by 4 bases, with 12 bases left in between. Germline V gene sequence: CDR1 GTSNPN, CDR2 SVGIG (reference sequence). The CDR3 totals 13 residues. The CDR3 nucleotides read TGTGCCTGGAGCGTGGACAGTCGAGAGACCCAGTACTTC. It encodes CAWSVDSRETQYF.

The chain employs TRBV12-3 or TRBV12-4 and TRBJ1-3; 9 nucleotides agree with TRBD1. This CDR3 contains 15 residues. The V gene end was trimmed by 4 bases and the J gene end by 2 bases; junction bases not matched to a gene: 3. The CDR3 region has the DNA TGTGCCAGCAGTTGGACAGGGGAAGCTGGAAACACCATATATTTT. Translated, it gives CASSWTGEAGNTIYF.

In this sample, this clonotype turned up a few times. Germline and junction disagree at one end, which may indicate a read error. V is TRBV9 and J is TRBJ2-1; D is possibly TRBD2 (5 bases). Germline V CDR1 and CDR2: SGDLS, YYNGEE. The CDR3 has 14 amino acids. CDR3 coding DNA: TGTGCCTCTGGCGGGCCTAACTCCTACAGTGAGCAGTTCTTC. Translated: CASGGPNSYSEQFF.

This clonotype has a single count. The V call is TRBV9, the J call TRBJ1-3; D is ambiguous. The germline V gene encodes CDR1 SGDLS and CDR2 YYNGEE. The V end was cut by 4 bases, the J end by 0 bases, with 14 bases between. This CDR3 spans 16 amino acids. The CDR3 sequence is CASSPDPDPSGNTIYF. The CDR3 region has the DNA TGTGCCAGCAGCCCAGACCCCGACCCCTCTGGAAACACCATATATTTT.

This clonotype was observed a handful of times. The V call is TRBV7-6, the J call TRBJ2-7; D assignment may be TRBD1 or TRBD2 (5 bases each). V was clipped by 5 bases and J by 2 bases, with 19 bases between them. The CDR3 is 16 residues long. The V gene's germline CDR1 is SGHVS and CDR2 FNYEAQ. The CDR3 sequence: CASSPRDRKTPYEQYF. The CDR3 nucleotides read TGTGCCAGCAGCCCCCGGGACCGAAAAACCCCCTACGAGCAGTACTTC.

In the case of this clonotype: The conserved phenylalanine or tryptophan is not found at the CDR3 terminus, so this likely reflects a read error. V is TRBV29-1 and J is TRBJ1-2; a possible D gene is TRBD1 (5 bases). V gave up 4 bases and J gave up 6 bases, with 15 bases separating them. CDR1 SQVTM and CDR2 ANQGSEA come from the germline V gene. The CDR3 has 13 amino acids. CDR3 nucleotides: TGCAGCGTTGCCTCCGGGACGGAGGATGGCTACACCTGC. It is translated as CSVASGTEDGYTC.

The chain joins TRBV11-2 to TRBJ2-4; no clear D gene. The CDR3 is 16 amino acids. Trimming cost V 5 bases and J 0 bases, with 14 bases left between them. Germline CDR1 and CDR2: SGHAT and FQNNGV. CDR3 protein: CASSPDLILAKNIQYF. The CDR3 bases are TGTGCCAGCAGCCCTGACCTAATTCTAGCCAAAAACATTCAGTACTTC. Complete variable domain (other parts from reference TRBV11-2 and TRBJ2-4): EAGVAQSPRYKIIEKRQSVAFWCNPISGHATLYWYQQILGQGPKLLIQFQNNGVVDDSQLPKDRFSAERLKGVDSTLKIQPAKLEDSAVYLCASSPDLILAKNIQYFGAGTRLSVL.

The chain combines TRBV29-1 with TRBJ1-1, with D uncertain. The germline V gene has CDR1 SQVTM and CDR2 ANQGSEA. This CDR3 has 12 residues. Trimming stripped 3 bases from V and 4 bases from J, with 9 bases between. As DNA, the CDR3 is TGCAGCGTTGAGGGTAGCGTCACTGAAGCTTTCTTT. Its translation: CSVEGSVTEAFF.

Only a few counts were recorded for this clonotype. This chain uses TRBV20-1 with TRBJ2-7, with D possibly called TRBD1 or TRBD2 (5 bases each). The CDR3 length is 13 residues. Trimming removed 6 bases from V and 4 bases from J, with 16 bases in between. Germline CDR1 is DFQATT and CDR2 is SNEGSKA (reference sequence). The CDR3 is CSAVARGTYEQYF. In nucleotides, the CDR3 is TGCAGTGCCGTAGCGCGTGGGACGTACGAGCAGTACTTC.

In its sample, this clonotype was seen many times. The rearrangement links TRBV5-6 to TRBJ2-5; 10 bases align to TRBD2. The V gene's germline CDR1 is SGHDT and CDR2 YYEEEE. Trimming removed 3 bases from V and 5 bases from J; junction bases left unmatched: 10. The CDR3 is 16 residues long. The chain's CDR3 is CASSSELAGVSETQYF. For the CDR3, the DNA is TGTGCCAGCAGCTCGGAGCTAGCGGGAGTGTCGGAGACCCAGTACTTC.

This clonotype was counted between two and nine times. The chain joins TRBV4-1 to TRBJ1-2; TRBD1 agrees at 9 bases. CDR3 length: 15 residues. CDR1 and CDR2 (germline): MGHRA, YSYEKL. V was clipped by 3 bases and J by 4 bases; unmatched bases: 6. CDR3 in amino acids: CASSHPDRGGYGYTF. Written as DNA, the CDR3 is TGCGCCAGCAGCCATCCCGACAGGGGGGGCTATGGCTACACCTTC.

In its sample, this clonotype was seen a few times. The J gene is TRBJ1-2, the V gene TRBV7-9, with D tentatively TRBD1 (6 bases). The CDR3 runs 16 residues. Germline CDR1 reads SEHNR; CDR2 reads FQNEAQ (reference sequence). Trimming removed 1 base at V and 3 bases at J, with 15 bases between. The CDR3 protein is CASSLGGGYRDYGYTF. CDR3 DNA sequence: TGTGCCAGCAGCTTAGGAGGGGGGTACAGGGACTATGGCTACACCTTC.

This chain uses TRBV11-3 with TRBJ2-5; D gene uncertain. The CDR3 spans 14 residues. The germline CDR1 and CDR2 sequences are SGHNT and YENEEA. V lost 1 base and J lost 5, with 11 bases in between. The CDR3 nucleotides are TGTGCCAGCAGCTTAGTGTCCGTCGGGGAGACCCAGTACTTC. It translates to CASSLVSVGETQYF.

The chain employs TRBV3-1 and TRBJ2-7; no reliable D call. Trimming left V 1 base short and J 5 bases short, with 6 bases between. Germline CDR1 LGHDT, CDR2 YNNKEL (reference sequence). The CDR3 loop spans 12 amino acids. Here the CDR3 DNA reads TGTGCCAGCAGCCAAGTTAAGGACGAGCAGTACTTC. Amino acid sequence: CASSQVKDEQYF.

This chain joins TRBV5-1 and TRBJ2-7; D might be TRBD1 (5 bases). This CDR3 has 15 residues. Germline V CDR1 and CDR2: SGHRS, YFSETQ. V was trimmed by 3 bases and J by 1 base, leaving 14 bases between them. The CDR3 here is CASSYSQGWSYEQYF. The DNA for the CDR3 is TGCGCCAGCAGCTACAGCCAGGGTTGGTCCTACGAGCAGTACTTC.

The chain carries TRBV7-9 and TRBJ2-7; D unclear. CDR1 is SEHNR and CDR2 is FQNEAQ in the germline V gene (reference sequence). Trimming left V 4 bases short and J 4 bases short, with 14 bases between. This CDR3 spans 14 amino acids. CDR3 in DNA: TGTGCCAGCAGCTCGACCCCTTTGCCTTACGAGCAGTACTTC. Translating it yields CASSSTPLPYEQYF.

To note about this clonotype: A much bigger clone sits one base away, suggesting this may be a read error. The gene calls are TRBV11-1 and TRBJ2-1; the match to TRBD2 covers 9 bases. The J call may be wrong; the DNA end is better matched by TRBJ2-7. Germline V gene sequence: CDR1 SGHAT, CDR2 FQDESV (reference sequence). This CDR3 region has 15 residues. CDR3 sequence reads: CASSLGGRAYNEQYF. The CDR3 nucleotides read TGTGCCAGCAGCTTAGGCGGGAGGGCCTACAATGAGCAGTACTTC.

This chain links TRBV12-3 or TRBV12-4 with TRBJ2-1; 9 positions match TRBD1. CDR3 size: 15 residues. Trimming took 0 bases from V and 9 from J; bases not matched to a gene: 6. This CDR3 is CASSLALGTGSEQFF. The CDR3 DNA reads as TGTGCCAGCAGTTTAGCGCTCGGGACAGGGAGTGAGCAGTTCTTC.

V gene TRBV10-3 combines with J gene TRBJ2-6; possible D gene TRBD2, 5 bases. This CDR3 is 18 amino acids long. V shed 3 bases and J shed 0 bases, with 15 bases lying between them. Germline V CDR1 and CDR2: ENHRY, SYGVKD. The CDR3 nucleotides are TGTGCCATCAGTGAAGGAAGGCAGCGGAGCTCTGGGGCCAACGTCCTGACTTTC. It yields the protein CAISEGRQRSSGANVLTF.